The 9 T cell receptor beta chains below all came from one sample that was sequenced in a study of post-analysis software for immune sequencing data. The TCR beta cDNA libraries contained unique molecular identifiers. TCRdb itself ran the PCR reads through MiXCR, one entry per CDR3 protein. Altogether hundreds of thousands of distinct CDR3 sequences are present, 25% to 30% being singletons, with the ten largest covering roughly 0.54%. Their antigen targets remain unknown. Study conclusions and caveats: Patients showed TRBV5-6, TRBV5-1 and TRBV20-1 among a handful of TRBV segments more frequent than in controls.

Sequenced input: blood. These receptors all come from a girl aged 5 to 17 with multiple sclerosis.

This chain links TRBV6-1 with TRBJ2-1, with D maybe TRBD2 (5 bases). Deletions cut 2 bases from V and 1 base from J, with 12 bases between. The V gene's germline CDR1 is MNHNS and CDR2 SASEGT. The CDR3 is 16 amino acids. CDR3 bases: TGTGCCAGCAGTGAATTGGGGAGAAGGTCCTACAATGAGCAGTTCTTC. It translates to CASSELGRRSYNEQFF.

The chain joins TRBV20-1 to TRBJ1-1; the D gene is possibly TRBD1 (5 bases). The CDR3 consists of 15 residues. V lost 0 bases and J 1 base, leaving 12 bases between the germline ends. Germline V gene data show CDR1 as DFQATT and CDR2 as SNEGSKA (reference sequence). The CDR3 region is CSARDFAGRNTEAFF. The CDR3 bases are TGCAGTGCTAGAGATTTTGCAGGGAGGAACACTGAAGCTTTCTTT.

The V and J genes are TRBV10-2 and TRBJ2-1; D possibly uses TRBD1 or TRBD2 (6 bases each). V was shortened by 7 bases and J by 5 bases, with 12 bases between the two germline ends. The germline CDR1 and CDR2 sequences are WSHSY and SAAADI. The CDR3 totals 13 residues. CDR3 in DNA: TGCGCCAGCACGTCAGGGGAGGACAATGAGCAGTTCTTC. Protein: CASTSGEDNEQFF.

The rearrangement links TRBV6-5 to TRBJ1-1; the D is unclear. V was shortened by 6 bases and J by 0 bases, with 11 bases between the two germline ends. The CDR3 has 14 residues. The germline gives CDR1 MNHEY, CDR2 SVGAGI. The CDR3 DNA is TGTGCCAGCAGAGCAGACCCAATGAACACTGAAGCTTTCTTT. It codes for CASRADPMNTEAFF.

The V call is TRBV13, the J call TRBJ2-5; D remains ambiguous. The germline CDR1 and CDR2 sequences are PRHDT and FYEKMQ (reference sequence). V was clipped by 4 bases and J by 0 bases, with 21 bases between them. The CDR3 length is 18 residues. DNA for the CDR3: TGTGCCAGCAGCTCCCCCGGTCGGGCTAGAAGGTACCAAGAGACCCAGTACTTC. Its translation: CASSSPGRARRYQETQYF.

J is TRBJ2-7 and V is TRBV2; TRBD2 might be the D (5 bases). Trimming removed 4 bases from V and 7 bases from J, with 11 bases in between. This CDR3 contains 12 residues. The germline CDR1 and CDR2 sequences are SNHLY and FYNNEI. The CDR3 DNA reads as TGTGCCAGCAGTGCGGGGTACGGAGAGCAGTACTTC. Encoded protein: CASSAGYGEQYF.

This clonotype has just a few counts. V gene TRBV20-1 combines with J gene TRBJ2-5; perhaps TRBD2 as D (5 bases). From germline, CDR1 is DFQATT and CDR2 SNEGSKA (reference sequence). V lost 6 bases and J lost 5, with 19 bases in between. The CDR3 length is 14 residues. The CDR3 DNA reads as TGCAGTGCCGAGCTCCCCCAGGAGCGGGAGACCCAGTACTTC. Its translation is CSAELPQERETQYF.

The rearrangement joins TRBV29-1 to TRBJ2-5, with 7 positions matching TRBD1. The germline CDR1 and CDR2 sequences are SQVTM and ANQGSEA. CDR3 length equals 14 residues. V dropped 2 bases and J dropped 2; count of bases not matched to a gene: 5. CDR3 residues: CSVERDSAQETQYF. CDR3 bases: TGCAGCGTTGAAAGGGACAGCGCACAAGAGACCCAGTACTTC.

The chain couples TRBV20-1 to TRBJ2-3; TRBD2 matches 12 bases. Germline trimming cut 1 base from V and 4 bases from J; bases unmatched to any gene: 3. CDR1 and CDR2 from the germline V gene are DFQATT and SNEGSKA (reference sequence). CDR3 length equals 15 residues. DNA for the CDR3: TGCAGTGCTAGAGGACTAGCGGGAGCGGCAGATACGCAGTATTTT. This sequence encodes CSARGLAGAADTQYF.